This T cell receptor beta chain was documented in a study of blood T cell repertoires in COVID-19. Produced via immunoSEQ multiplex PCR; TCRdb's table is partial and in-frame only. This table has over 150,000 clones, approximately 88% appearing once. The CDR3 loop spans 17 amino acids. Germline V gene data show CDR1 as LNHDA and CDR2 as SQIVND (reference sequence). V was shortened by 3 bases and J by 4 bases, with 21 bases between the two germline ends. The sample comprised peripheral blood. This TCR derives from a middle-aged woman with COVID-19, enrolled during active disease. The chain links TRBV19 to TRBJ1-2; possible D gene TRBD1, 6 bases. Written as DNA, the CDR3 is TGTGCCAGTAGTATCTCCTCCTCAGGACAGAAATTCTATGGCTACACCTTC. Encoded protein: CASSISSSGQKFYGYTF.